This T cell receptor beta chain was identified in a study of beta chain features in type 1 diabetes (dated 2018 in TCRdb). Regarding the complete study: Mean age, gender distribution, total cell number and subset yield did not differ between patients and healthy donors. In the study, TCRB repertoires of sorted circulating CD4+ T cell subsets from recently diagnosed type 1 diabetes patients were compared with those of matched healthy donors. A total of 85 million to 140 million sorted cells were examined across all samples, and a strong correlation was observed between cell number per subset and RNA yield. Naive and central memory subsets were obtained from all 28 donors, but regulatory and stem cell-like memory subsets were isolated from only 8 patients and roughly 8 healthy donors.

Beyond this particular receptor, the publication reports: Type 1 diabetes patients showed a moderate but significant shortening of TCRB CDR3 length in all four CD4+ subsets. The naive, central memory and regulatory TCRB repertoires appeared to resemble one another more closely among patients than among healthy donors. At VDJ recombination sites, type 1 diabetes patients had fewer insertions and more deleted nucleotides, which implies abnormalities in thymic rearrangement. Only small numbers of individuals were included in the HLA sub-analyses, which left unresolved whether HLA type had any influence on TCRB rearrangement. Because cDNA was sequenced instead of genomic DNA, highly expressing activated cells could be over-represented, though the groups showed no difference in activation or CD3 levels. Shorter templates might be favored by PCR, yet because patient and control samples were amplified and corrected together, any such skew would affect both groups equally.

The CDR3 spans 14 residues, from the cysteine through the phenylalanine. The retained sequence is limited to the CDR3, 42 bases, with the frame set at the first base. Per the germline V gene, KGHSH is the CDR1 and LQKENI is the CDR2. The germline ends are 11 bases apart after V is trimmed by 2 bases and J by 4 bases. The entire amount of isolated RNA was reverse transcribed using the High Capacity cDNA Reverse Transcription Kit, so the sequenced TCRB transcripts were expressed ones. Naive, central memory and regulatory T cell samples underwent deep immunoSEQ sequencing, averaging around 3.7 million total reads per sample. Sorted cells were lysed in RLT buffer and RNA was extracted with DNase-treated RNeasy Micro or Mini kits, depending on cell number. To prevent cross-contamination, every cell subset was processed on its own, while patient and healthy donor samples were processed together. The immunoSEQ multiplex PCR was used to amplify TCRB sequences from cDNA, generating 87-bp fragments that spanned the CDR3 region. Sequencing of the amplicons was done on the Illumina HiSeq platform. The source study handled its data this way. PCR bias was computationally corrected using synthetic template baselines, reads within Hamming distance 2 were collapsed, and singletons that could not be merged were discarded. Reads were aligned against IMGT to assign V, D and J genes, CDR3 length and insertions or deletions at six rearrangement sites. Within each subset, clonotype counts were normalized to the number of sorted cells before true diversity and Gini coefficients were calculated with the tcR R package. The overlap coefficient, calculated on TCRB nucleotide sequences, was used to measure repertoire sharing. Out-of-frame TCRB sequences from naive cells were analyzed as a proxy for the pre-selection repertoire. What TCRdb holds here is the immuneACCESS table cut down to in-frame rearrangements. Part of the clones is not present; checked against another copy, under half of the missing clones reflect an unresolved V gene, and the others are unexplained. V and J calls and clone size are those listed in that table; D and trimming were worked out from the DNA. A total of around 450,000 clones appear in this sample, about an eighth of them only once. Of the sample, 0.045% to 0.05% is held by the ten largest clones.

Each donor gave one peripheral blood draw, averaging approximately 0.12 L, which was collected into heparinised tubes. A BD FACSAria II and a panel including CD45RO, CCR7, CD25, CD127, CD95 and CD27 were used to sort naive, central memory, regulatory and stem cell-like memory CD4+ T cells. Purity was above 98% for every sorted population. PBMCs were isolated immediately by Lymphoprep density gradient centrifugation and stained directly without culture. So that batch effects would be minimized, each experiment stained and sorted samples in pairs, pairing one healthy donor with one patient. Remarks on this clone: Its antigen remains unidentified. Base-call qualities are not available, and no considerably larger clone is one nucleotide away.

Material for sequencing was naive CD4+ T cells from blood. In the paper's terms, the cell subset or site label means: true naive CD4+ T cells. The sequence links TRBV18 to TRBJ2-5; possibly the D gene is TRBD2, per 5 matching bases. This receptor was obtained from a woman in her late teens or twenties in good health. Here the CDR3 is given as CASSPTGIIETQYF. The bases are TGTGCCAGCTCACCAACGGGGATCATAGAGACCCAGTACTTC.